This is a list of T cell receptor beta chains from one sample in a study of T cells after yellow fever vaccination. TCRdb processed the 5' RACE reads anew with MiXCR; each CDR3 protein has one entry. The sample contains more than 300,000 distinct CDR3 sequences, roughly a tenth of which appear only once. Sequenced material: CD4+ T cells sorted from PBMCs, taken 45 days after the yellow fever booster vaccination. The receptors derive from a man between 18 and 29 years old who received the YFV17D yellow fever vaccine. CDR3s include the opening cysteine and the closing phenylalanine or tryptophan. Fields, in order: clone size, J gene, V gene, D gene, CDR3 protein, CDR3 DNA. A D gene is named only where the DNA matches it firmly. Clone size, where shown, is once, few, many, or a class for clones that have expanded.

clone_size: few; j_call: TRBJ1-2; v_call: TRBV6-5; d_call: .; cdr3_aa: CASSIGGANYGYTF; cdr3_nt: TGTGCCAGCAGTATTGGAGGCGCTAACTATGGCTACACCTTC
clone_size: few; j_call: TRBJ2-4; v_call: TRBV9; d_call: .; cdr3_aa: CASSPEGRKNIQYF; cdr3_nt: TGTGCCAGCAGCCCTGAGGGGCGCAAAAACATTCAGTACTTC
clone_size: .; j_call: TRBJ2-2; v_call: TRBV12-3/TRBV12-4; d_call: .; cdr3_aa: CASGGGGTVNTGELFF; cdr3_nt: TGTGCCAGCGGAGGAGGGGGGACAGTAAACACCGGGGAGCTGTTTTTT
clone_size: few; j_call: TRBJ2-1; v_call: TRBV21-1; d_call: .; cdr3_aa: CASSKAPSYNEQFF; cdr3_nt: TGTGCCAGCAGCAAAGCCCCATCCTACAATGAGCAGTTCTTC
clone_size: few; j_call: TRBJ1-1; v_call: TRBV5-1; d_call: TRBD1; cdr3_aa: CASSLAGTGRWDTEAFF; cdr3_nt: TGCGCCAGCAGCTTGGCGGGGACAGGGCGATGGGACACTGAAGCTTTCTTT
clone_size: many; j_call: TRBJ1-5; v_call: TRBV27; d_call: .; cdr3_aa: CASSSHPGSSNQPQHF; cdr3_nt: TGTGCCAGCAGTTCCCACCCGGGCAGTAGCAATCAGCCCCAGCATTTT
clone_size: few; j_call: TRBJ2-2; v_call: TRBV28; d_call: TRBD1; cdr3_aa: CASSLTTGGGELFF; cdr3_nt: TGTGCCAGCAGTTTAACGACAGGGGGCGGGGAGCTGTTTTTT
clone_size: few; j_call: TRBJ2-2; v_call: TRBV6-5; d_call: TRBD1; cdr3_aa: CASTERGPPDTGELFF; cdr3_nt: TGTGCCAGCACCGAAAGGGGGCCGCCGGACACCGGGGAGCTGTTTTTT
clone_size: once; j_call: TRBJ1-6; v_call: TRBV5-1; d_call: .; cdr3_aa: CASSFTPDSNSPLHF; cdr3_nt: TGCGCCAGCAGCTTCACTCCGGACAGCAATTCACCCCTCCACTTT
clone_size: .; j_call: TRBJ2-3; v_call: TRBV14; d_call: .; cdr3_aa: CASSQDLSTVPQAQYF; cdr3_nt: TGTGCCAGCAGCCAAGATCTTTCAACGGTGCCGCAGGCGCAGTATTTT
clone_size: .; j_call: TRBJ1-2; v_call: TRBV5-4; d_call: TRBD1; cdr3_aa: CASSWGQGGYGYTF; cdr3_nt: TGTGCCAGCAGCTGGGGACAGGGGGGATATGGCTACACCTTC
clone_size: few; j_call: TRBJ1-2; v_call: TRBV29-1; d_call: .; cdr3_aa: CSGGELNGYTF; cdr3_nt: TGCAGCGGTGGGGAGTTAAATGGCTACACCTTC
clone_size: few; j_call: TRBJ2-3; v_call: TRBV20-1; d_call: TRBD2; cdr3_aa: CSANQGRGDTDTQYF; cdr3_nt: TGCAGTGCCAACCAGGGGCGGGGGGACACAGATACGCAGTATTTT
clone_size: few; j_call: TRBJ1-2; v_call: TRBV12-3/TRBV12-4; d_call: .; cdr3_aa: CASSLSEFYGYTF; cdr3_nt: TGTGCCAGCAGTTTAAGTGAGTTCTATGGCTACACCTTC
clone_size: few; j_call: TRBJ2-1; v_call: TRBV5-6; d_call: .; cdr3_aa: CASSFGVPYNEQFF; cdr3_nt: TGTGCCAGCAGCTTTGGGGTCCCATACAATGAGCAGTTCTTC
clone_size: few; j_call: TRBJ1-2; v_call: TRBV4-2; d_call: TRBD1; cdr3_aa: CASSFQGVSGSYGYTF; cdr3_nt: TGTGCCAGCAGCTTTCAGGGGGTTTCTGGGAGCTATGGCTACACCTTC
clone_size: .; j_call: TRBJ1-6; v_call: TRBV18; d_call: .; cdr3_aa: CASSLGARSPLHF; cdr3_nt: TGTGCCAGCTCGCTAGGGGCACGGTCACCCCTCCACTTT
clone_size: many; j_call: TRBJ1-6; v_call: TRBV12-3/TRBV12-4; d_call: .; cdr3_aa: CASSFDLSPLHF; cdr3_nt: TGTGCCAGCAGTTTCGACCTTTCTCCCCTCCACTTT
clone_size: few; j_call: TRBJ1-2; v_call: TRBV7-2; d_call: .; cdr3_aa: CASSAGGSLSNYGYTF; cdr3_nt: TGTGCCAGCAGCGCCGGGGGCTCCCTCTCTAACTATGGCTACACCTTC
clone_size: many; j_call: TRBJ1-4; v_call: TRBV12-3/TRBV12-4; d_call: TRBD1; cdr3_aa: CASSPGTVATNEKLFF; cdr3_nt: TGTGCCAGCAGCCCGGGGACAGTTGCAACTAATGAAAAACTGTTTTTT
clone_size: .; j_call: TRBJ1-2; v_call: TRBV2; d_call: .; cdr3_aa: CASGEIDNYGYTF; cdr3_nt: TGTGCCAGCGGGGAGATCGATAACTATGGCTACACCTTC
clone_size: .; j_call: TRBJ2-4; v_call: TRBV5-4; d_call: .; cdr3_aa: CASSPKGEAKNIQYF; cdr3_nt: TGTGCCAGCAGCCCGAAGGGAGAAGCCAAAAACATTCAGTACTTC
clone_size: .; j_call: TRBJ2-3; v_call: TRBV20-1; d_call: TRBD2; cdr3_aa: CSAGSSGGANTQYF; cdr3_nt: TGCAGTGCTGGATCTAGCGGGGGGGCAAATACGCAGTATTTT
clone_size: few; j_call: TRBJ2-7; v_call: TRBV11-1; d_call: .; cdr3_aa: CASSTPGGSREQYF; cdr3_nt: TGTGCCAGCAGCACACCTGGGGGGTCGCGGGAGCAGTACTTC
clone_size: .; j_call: TRBJ1-1; v_call: TRBV6-6; d_call: TRBD1; cdr3_aa: CASNIQGSNTEAFF; cdr3_nt: TGTGCCAGCAATATACAGGGGAGCAACACTGAAGCTTTCTTT
clone_size: .; j_call: TRBJ2-2; v_call: TRBV7-9; d_call: .; cdr3_aa: CASSFARTESNTGELFF; cdr3_nt: TGTGCCAGCAGCTTTGCCAGGACAGAGTCGAACACCGGGGAGCTGTTTTTT
clone_size: .; j_call: TRBJ2-3; v_call: TRBV18; d_call: .; cdr3_aa: CASSPQALVISGSTDTQYF; cdr3_nt: TGTGCCAGCTCACCACAAGCCCTAGTTATTAGTGGAAGCACAGATACGCAGTATTTT
clone_size: few; j_call: TRBJ2-5; v_call: TRBV5-1; d_call: .; cdr3_aa: CASSLGSAALGETQYF; cdr3_nt: TGCGCCAGCAGCTTGGGTTCGGCGGCCTTGGGAGAGACCCAGTACTTC
clone_size: .; j_call: TRBJ2-7; v_call: TRBV10-3; d_call: TRBD2; cdr3_aa: CAISGKAGVSDEQYF; cdr3_nt: TGTGCCATCAGTGGTAAAGCGGGGGTATCCGACGAGCAGTACTTC
clone_size: few; j_call: TRBJ2-1; v_call: TRBV28; d_call: .; cdr3_aa: CASSLLALELNEQFF; cdr3_nt: TGTGCCAGCAGTTTGTTAGCGTTGGAATTGAATGAGCAGTTCTTC
clone_size: .; j_call: TRBJ1-4; v_call: TRBV7-9; d_call: .; cdr3_aa: CASSLVAGKEKLFF; cdr3_nt: TGTGCCAGCAGCTTAGTGGCGGGGAAAGAAAAACTGTTTTTT
clone_size: .; j_call: TRBJ2-1; v_call: TRBV24-1; d_call: TRBD2; cdr3_aa: CATSGPRTSGGLSSYNEQFF; cdr3_nt: TGTGCCACCAGTGGCCCTCGGACTAGCGGGGGGCTGAGCTCCTACAATGAGCAGTTCTTC
clone_size: .; j_call: TRBJ1-5; v_call: TRBV10-3; d_call: TRBD1; cdr3_aa: CAISGDRDNQPQHF; cdr3_nt: TGTGCCATCAGTGGCGACAGGGACAATCAGCCCCAGCATTTT
clone_size: many; j_call: TRBJ2-4; v_call: TRBV29-1; d_call: .; cdr3_aa: CSASPGIKNIQYF; cdr3_nt: TGCAGCGCTTCCCCCGGGATTAAAAACATTCAGTACTTC
clone_size: .; j_call: TRBJ2-2; v_call: TRBV12-3/TRBV12-4; d_call: .; cdr3_aa: CASTPGVPKVTGELFF; cdr3_nt: TGTGCCAGCACCCCGGGGGTTCCCAAGGTTACCGGGGAGCTGTTTTTT
clone_size: many; j_call: TRBJ2-3; v_call: TRBV7-2; d_call: .; cdr3_aa: CASSLYRDTQYF; cdr3_nt: TGTGCCAGCAGCTTGTACAGGGATACGCAGTATTTT
clone_size: few; j_call: TRBJ2-3; v_call: TRBV5-1; d_call: .; cdr3_aa: CASSFLGWASTDTQYF; cdr3_nt: TGCGCCAGCAGCTTCTTGGGATGGGCTAGCACAGATACGCAGTATTTT
clone_size: few; j_call: TRBJ1-5; v_call: TRBV24-1; d_call: .; cdr3_aa: CATSDSRRGSNQPQHF; cdr3_nt: TGTGCCACCAGTGATTCGAGAAGGGGAAGCAATCAGCCCCAGCATTTT
clone_size: .; j_call: TRBJ2-3; v_call: TRBV28; d_call: TRBD2; cdr3_aa: CASSYTGTSGGARTDTQYF; cdr3_nt: TGTGCCAGCTCATATACCGGGACTAGCGGGGGGGCTCGCACAGATACGCAGTATTTT
clone_size: few; j_call: TRBJ1-1; v_call: TRBV7-2; d_call: .; cdr3_aa: CARRTSMNTEAFF; cdr3_nt: TGTGCCAGAAGGACTTCCATGAACACTGAAGCTTTCTTT
clone_size: .; j_call: TRBJ1-2; v_call: TRBV12-3/TRBV12-4; d_call: TRBD1; cdr3_aa: CASSDQGARGYTF; cdr3_nt: TGTGCCAGCAGTGACCAGGGGGCTCGTGGCTACACCTTC